A selection of T cell receptor beta chains follows, all from one sample in a study of blood T cell repertoires in COVID-19. Here immunoSEQ multiplex PCR was the method, and the copy in TCRdb shows in-frame clones only, minus some. The data show 100,000 to 150,000 clones, with approximately 84% seen just once and about a sixth held by the top ten. Sequenced material: peripheral blood. The receptors come from an elderly woman with acute or convalescent COVID-19. Each CDR3 is given with its conserved first and last residue. A D gene is named only where the DNA matches it firmly. A clone size is listed for some rows: how often the clone was seen (once, few, many), or a class if it is expanded.

>TRBV5-1|-|TRBJ1-4|TRBD1
TGCGCCAGCAGCTCACAGGGGGATGAAAAACTGTTTTTT
CASSSQGDEKLFF
>TRBV19|few|TRBJ1-5|TRBD1
TGTGCCAGTAGTATGGGGCGACAGGGTAGACGCAATCAGCCCCAGCATTTT
CASSMGRQGRRNQPQHF
>TRBV5-6|medium-sized|TRBJ1-2|TRBD1
TGTGCCAGCAGCTCGGGACAGAGCTATGGCTACACCTTC
CASSSGQSYGYTF
>TRBV19|-|TRBJ2-4|-
TGTGCCAGTAGTATAGACCGAATAGTCGGGGGTTTGTCGGCCAAAAACATTCAGTACTTC
CASSIDRIVGGLSAKNIQYF
>TRBV7-2|-|TRBJ1-1|-
TGTGCCAGCAGCTTCGCGGCAGCCAAGAACACTGAAGCTTTCTTT
CASSFAAAKNTEAFF
>TRBV6-2/TRBV6-3|-|TRBJ2-3|-
TGTGCCAGCAGTTACGAGGGTTGGGGTCTGCAAAGCACAGATACGCAGTATTTT
CASSYEGWGLQSTDTQYF
>TRBV9|-|TRBJ2-1|TRBD2
TGTGCCAGCAGCGTAGGGGTAGCGGGGGGGCTATGGGAGCAGTTCTTC
CASSVGVAGGLWEQFF
>TRBV6-2/TRBV6-3|-|TRBJ2-7|TRBD1
TGTGCCAGCAGCACCATGACAGGGCCGCATAACGGCGAGCAGTACTTC
CASSTMTGPHNGEQYF
>TRBV7-6|-|TRBJ2-1|TRBD2
TGTGCCAGCAGGCCCGGGACTAGCGGTAATGAGCAGTTCTTC
CASRPGTSGNEQFF
>TRBV19|-|TRBJ2-1|TRBD2
TGTGCCAGTAGTCCACGGGGTAGCGGGATATCCTACAATGAGCAGTTCTTC
CASSPRGSGISYNEQFF
>TRBV4-3|-|TRBJ2-2|TRBD2
TGCGCCAGCAGCCAAGGCCCTAATAGCGGGAGAAGCACCGGGGAGCTGTTTTTT
CASSQGPNSGRSTGELFF
>TRBV29-1|-|TRBJ1-1|TRBD1
TGCAGCGTCCGACAGGGGGCTACGAACACTGAAGCTTTCTTT
CSVRQGATNTEAFF
>TRBV19|-|TRBJ2-7|-
TGTGCCAGTAGTATAGATCCCAGGACAGCCTACGAGCAGTACTTC
CASSIDPRTAYEQYF
>TRBV5-6|few|TRBJ2-1|TRBD2
TGTGCCAGCAGCTCGGGACTAACCTACAATGAGCAGTTCTTC
CASSSGLTYNEQFF
>TRBV9|-|TRBJ1-2|TRBD1
TGTGCCAGCAGCGTGACAGGGGGCTACTATGGCTACACCTTC
CASSVTGGYYGYTF
>TRBV5-1|few|TRBJ2-3|TRBD2
TGCGCCAGCAGCCTAGCGGGAGGGACCACAGATACGCAGTATTTT
CASSLAGGTTDTQYF
>TRBV11-2|-|TRBJ2-7|TRBD2
TGTGCCAGCAGTTCAAGAGGGACTAGGGGTTACCCTAACTACGAGCAGTACTTC
CASSSRGTRGYPNYEQYF
>TRBV5-1|-|TRBJ2-5|TRBD2
TGCGCCAGCAGCCCAGGGACTAGCGAGGGGACCCAGTACTTC
CASSPGTSEGTQYF
>TRBV30|-|TRBJ2-3|TRBD2
TGTGCCTGTAACTCGGGACTAGTCACAGATACGCAGTATTTT
CACNSGLVTDTQYF
>TRBV4-3|-|TRBJ2-5|TRBD1
TGCGCCAGCAGCGTACAGGGGGCACGGGAGACCCAGTACTTC
CASSVQGARETQYF
>TRBV19|-|TRBJ2-5|TRBD2
TGTGCCAGTAGTTCTAGCGGGAGTACCCAAGAGACCCAGTACTTC
CASSSSGSTQETQYF
>TRBV6-1|-|TRBJ2-4|-
TGTGCCAGCAGTGAGGGTAGGGGGCGGGGAAACATTCAGTACTTC
CASSEGRGRGNIQYF
>TRBV19|-|TRBJ1-1|-
TGTGCCAGTAGTCTCGGACCGGGGATACTGAACACTGAAGCTTTCTTT
CASSLGPGILNTEAFF